These 26 T cell receptor beta chains were all obtained from the same sample, sequenced in a study of cytomegalovirus exposure and HLA in healthy donors. The PCR made use of 60 Vbeta and 13 Jbeta primers. The repertoire was sequenced with immunoSEQ multiplex PCR; TCRdb's copy has only in-frame clones and lacks some. The data contain 100,000 or so clones, around 84% of them seen just once; the ten biggest clones take up about a tenth. Material for sequencing was PBMCs. These receptors were obtained from a human donor in good health.

In the case of this clone: A far larger clone differs by one base, so this is likely a read error. The chain employs TRBV28 and TRBJ1-4; D call uncertain. The germline V gene encodes CDR1 MDHEN and CDR2 SYDVKM. Between the trimmed V and J ends, which lost 6 bases and 7 bases, there was a span of 9 bases. The CDR3 consists of 12 residues. The CDR3 loop reads CASSLNTEKLFF. The CDR3 DNA sequence: TGTGCCAGCAGCTTAAACACTGAAAAACTGTTTTTT.

The rearrangement joins TRBV10-2 to TRBJ1-2, with D uncertain. CDR1 and CDR2 (germline): WSHSY, SAAADI. The CDR3 has 12 residues. V was shortened by 2 bases and J by 4 bases, with 5 bases between the two germline ends. The CDR3 spells CASSERGYGYTF. In nucleotides, the CDR3 is TGCGCCAGCAGTGAGCGGGGCTATGGCTACACCTTC.

This rearrangement joins TRBV5-4 to TRBJ2-3; 8 positions agree with TRBD1. Germline trimming cut 1 base from V and 1 base from J; bases unmatched to any gene: 5. The CDR3 sequence is 16 residues long. Per the germline V gene, CDR1 is SGHNT and CDR2 is YYREEE (reference sequence). CDR3 sequence: CASSLIPGGGTDTQYF. The CDR3 region has the DNA TGTGCCAGCAGCTTGATACCAGGGGGCGGCACAGATACGCAGTATTTT.

This rearrangement joins TRBV6-6 to TRBJ2-1, with 9 bases that match TRBD1. V dropped 5 bases and J dropped 3; count of bases not matched to a gene: 5. Germline CDR1 reads MNHNY; CDR2 reads SVGAGI (reference sequence). This CDR3 has 15 residues. The CDR3 nucleotides read TGTGCCAGCAGTCCCGGGACAGGGTTCTACAATGAGCAGTTCTTC. It translates to CASSPGTGFYNEQFF.

This chain connects TRBV29-1 to TRBJ2-5, with 7 positions matching TRBD2. The J segment lost 1 base and the V segment lost 3 bases, leaving 8 bases of the junction unmatched. CDR1 SQVTM and CDR2 ANQGSEA come from the germline V gene. The CDR3 has 15 amino acids. CDR3: CSVDWGGFSQETQYF. The DNA of the CDR3 is TGCAGCGTTGATTGGGGGGGTTTTTCCCAAGAGACCCAGTACTTC.

The J gene is TRBJ2-5, the V gene TRBV29-1; maybe TRBD1 (6 bases). The germline V gene encodes CDR1 SQVTM and CDR2 ANQGSEA. The CDR3 loop spans 13 amino acids. Trimming removed 6 bases from V and 4 bases from J, with 15 bases in between. The CDR3 here is CSVERTAAETQYF. The CDR3 region has the DNA TGCAGCGTCGAAAGGACAGCAGCAGAGACCCAGTACTTC.

This sequence joins TRBV2 and TRBJ2-3; 12 nucleotides match TRBD2. The CDR3 sequence is 17 residues long. CDR1 and CDR2 from the germline V gene are SNHLY and FYNNEI. V dropped 11 bases and J dropped 0; count of bases not matched to a gene: 12. CDR3 bases: TGTGCCCGAAGGGGACTAGCGGGCCACTCTAGCACAGATACGCAGTATTTT. It encodes CARRGLAGHSSTDTQYF.

This chain links TRBV19 with TRBJ2-3; possibly TRBD1 for D (6 bases). This CDR3 has 13 amino acids. Germline V gene lookup returns CDR1 LNHDA and CDR2 SQIVND (reference sequence). Trimming cost V 6 bases and J 7 bases, with 14 bases left between them. The CDR3 DNA is TGTGCCAGTAGCCCGGGACAAGGGTATACGCAGTATTTT. Translated, it gives CASSPGQGYTQYF.

The J gene is TRBJ2-2, the V gene TRBV7-7, with D unclear. This CDR3 is 16 amino acids long. Between the trimmed V and J ends, which lost 1 base and 0 bases, there was a span of 9 bases. CDR1 and CDR2 (germline): SSHAT, FNYEAQ (reference sequence). CDR3 bases: TGTGCCAGCAGCTTAGTGGCAGGATCGAACACCGGGGAGCTGTTTTTT. This translates into CASSLVAGSNTGELFF.

V and J are TRBV5-4 and TRBJ2-7; 8 bases align to TRBD2. Germline assignment: CDR1 SGHNT and CDR2 YYREEE (reference sequence). The CDR3 loop spans 13 amino acids. V trimming: 3 bases; J trimming: 3 bases; junction bases outside the gene matches: 2. As DNA, the CDR3 is TGTGCCAGCAGCTCGAGCGGGAGCTACGAGCAGTACTTC. It yields the protein CASSSSGSYEQYF.

The J gene is TRBJ2-7, the V gene TRBV5-6; TRBD2 agrees at 9 bases. This CDR3 region has 14 residues. Losses at the gene ends were 1 base for V and 6 bases for J; bases not matched to a gene: 5. In germline, CDR1 is SGHDT, CDR2 YYEEEE. CDR3 protein: CASSLTGGRAEQYF. The CDR3, as DNA: TGTGCCAGCAGCTTGACCGGCGGGAGGGCCGAGCAGTACTTC.

The J gene is TRBJ2-7, the V gene TRBV5-1, with 9 bases identical to TRBD1. CDR1 is SGHRS and CDR2 is YFSETQ in the germline V gene. The CDR3 is 14 residues long. The junction had 8 bases not matched to a gene; V was cut back by 5 bases and J by 5 bases. The CDR3 DNA reads TGCGCCAGCAGTCCCGGGACAGGGACACACGAGCAGTACTTC. Translating it yields CASSPGTGTHEQYF. Looking up the rest from reference TRBV5-1 and TRBJ2-7 gives the full variable domain: KAGVTQTPRYLIKTRGQQVTLSCSPISGHRSVSWYQQTPGQGLQFLFEYFSETQRNKGNFPGRFSGRQFSNSRSEMNVSTLELGDSALYLCASSPGTGTHEQYFGPGTRLTVT.

This clone was seen once. The V call is TRBV7-9, the J call TRBJ1-1; D might be TRBD1 (6 bases). CDR3 size: 15 residues. The V gene's germline CDR1 is SEHNR and CDR2 FQNEAQ (reference sequence). The V gene lost 2 bases and the J gene lost 0 bases, with 10 bases spanning the gap. The CDR3 loop is CASSLTGLMNTEAFF. CDR3 sequence (DNA): TGTGCCAGCAGCTTAACAGGGCTGATGAACACTGAAGCTTTCTTT. Filled out from reference TRBV7-9 and TRBJ1-1, the complete variable domain reads DTGVSQNPRHKITKRGQNVTFRCDPISEHNRLYWYRQTLGQGPEFLTYFQNEAQLEKSRLLSDRFSAERPKGSFSTLEIQRTEQGDSAMYLCASSLTGLMNTEAFFGQGTRLTVV.

The chain has TRBV5-1 and TRBJ2-3, with D uncertain. The V and J ends lost 5 bases and 5 bases respectively, with 9 bases between them. Germline lookup yields CDR1 SGHRS and CDR2 YFSETQ. The CDR3 is 12 residues long. For the CDR3, the DNA is TGCGCCAGCAGGGTCTTCGGAGATACGCAGTATTTT. This codes for CASRVFGDTQYF.

The gene calls are TRBV7-6 and TRBJ2-7; D might be TRBD1 (6 bases). Per germline, CDR1 SGHVS and CDR2 FNYEAQ. This CDR3 has 12 residues. V lost 5 bases and J 6 bases, leaving 11 bases between the germline ends. CDR3 loop: CASSPQGSEQYF. The CDR3 bases are TGTGCCAGCAGCCCCCAGGGGTCCGAGCAGTACTTC.

The rearrangement joins TRBV7-2 to TRBJ2-3, with TRBD2 matching over 8 bases. This CDR3 spans 15 amino acids. Germline V gene lookup returns CDR1 SGHTA and CDR2 FQGNSA. The V gene end was trimmed by 6 bases and the J gene end by 4 bases; junction bases not matched to a gene: 9. The CDR3 bases are TGTGCCAGCAGACCTGCTAGCGGGCGGGCAGATACGCAGTATTTT. Translating gives CASRPASGRADTQYF.

The V call is TRBV5-5, the J call TRBJ2-2; D not certain. The V gene lost 0 bases and the J gene lost 7 bases, with 13 bases spanning the gap. This CDR3 contains 15 residues. Germline V lookup: CDR1 SGHKS, CDR2 YYEKEE (reference sequence). The chain's CDR3 is CASSLARKVGGELFF. The CDR3 region has the DNA TGTGCCAGCAGCTTGGCGCGGAAAGTCGGCGGGGAGCTGTTTTTT.

The chain joins TRBV18 to TRBJ1-3; D not certain. The CDR3 extends over 13 amino acids. Trimming removed 3 bases from V and 4 bases from J, with 7 bases in between. CDR1 is KGHSH and CDR2 is LQKENI in the germline V gene. The CDR3 loop is CASSPPPGNTIYF. CDR3 nucleotides: TGTGCCAGCTCACCCCCTCCCGGAAACACCATATATTTT.

The rearrangement joins TRBV27 to TRBJ1-5, with D perhaps matching TRBD1 (5 bases). V was pared by 0 bases and J by 4 bases, with 13 bases between. The CDR3 contains 16 residues. Per germline, CDR1 MNHEY and CDR2 SMNVEV (reference sequence). Written as DNA, the CDR3 is TGTGCCAGCAGTTTATCGGCGGGGGTGGGGAATCAGCCCCAGCATTTT. Translation: CASSLSAGVGNQPQHF.

The rearrangement links TRBV28 to TRBJ2-5; D may be TRBD1 (6 bases). The length of the CDR3 is 15 residues. The V end was cut by 5 bases, the J end by 5 bases, with 18 bases between. Per the germline V gene, CDR1 is MDHEN and CDR2 is SYDVKM. CDR3 in DNA: TGTGCCAGCAGTCCTCCGGGGCTCCAGGGGGAGACCCAGTACTTC. Its protein product is CASSPPGLQGETQYF. Supplemented by reference TRBV28 and TRBJ2-5, the full variable domain reads DVKVTQSSRYLVKRTGEKVFLECVQDMDHENMFWYRQDPGLGLRLIYFSYDVKMKEKGDIPEGYSVSREKKERFSLILESASTNQTSMYLCASSPPGLQGETQYFGPGTRLLVL.

CDR3 sequence reads: CASSFPGQGNFHGELFF. CDR3 nucleotides: TGTGCCAGCAGCTTCCCGGGACAGGGGAATTTCCACGGGGAGCTGTTTTTT. The chain has TRBV7-2 and TRBJ2-2; 10 positions match TRBD1. The CDR3 has 17 residues. Unmatched junction bases numbered 11, after V lost 3 bases and J lost 7 bases. Germline loops: CDR1 SGHTA, CDR2 FQGNSA.

Relative to its sample, this clone is medium-sized. The chain carries TRBV28 and TRBJ2-7, with 7 bases lining up with TRBD2. This CDR3 is 17 amino acids long. Germline values: CDR1 MDHEN, CDR2 SYDVKM. V was pared by 4 bases and J by 4 bases, with 16 bases of the junction left unmatched. CDR3 protein: CASSYQIGGSRQYEQYF. The DNA for the CDR3 is TGTGCCAGCAGTTATCAGATCGGCGGGAGCCGACAGTACGAGCAGTACTTC.

The rearrangement joins TRBV6-5 to TRBJ2-7; 11 bases agree with TRBD1. From germline, CDR1 is MNHEY and CDR2 SVGAGI. Trimming removed 5 bases from V and 0 bases from J; junction bases left unmatched: 3. The CDR3 is 15 residues long. The CDR3 loop reads CASSRDRGFSYEQYF. The CDR3 DNA follows: TGTGCCAGCAGTCGGGACAGGGGGTTCTCCTACGAGCAGTACTTC.

V is TRBV5-1 and J is TRBJ2-1; 13 bases are a match to TRBD2. V was pared by 5 bases and J by 7 bases, with 3 bases of the junction left unmatched. Germline values: CDR1 SGHRS, CDR2 YFSETQ. This CDR3 is 14 amino acids long. The DNA for the CDR3 is TGCGCCAGCAGGGAGACTAGCGGGAGGAATGAGCAGTTCTTC. Translating gives CASRETSGRNEQFF.

The CDR3 region is CASSQSGVMRNEQFF. In DNA, the CDR3 is TGCGCCAGCAGCCAATCGGGAGTAATGCGGAATGAGCAGTTCTTC. The rearrangement uses TRBV4-3 and TRBJ2-1; a possible D gene is TRBD2 (6 bases). V lost 2 bases, J lost 7 bases, and 15 bases lay in between. The CDR3 is 15 amino acids. Germline CDR1 and CDR2: LGHNA and YSLEER.

The chain couples TRBV5-4 to TRBJ2-4; tentative D call: TRBD2 (7 bases). The CDR3 totals 15 residues. CDR1 is SGHNT and CDR2 is YYREEE in the germline V gene (reference sequence). Trimming stripped 3 bases from V and 2 bases from J, with 12 bases between. The DNA of the CDR3 is TGTGCCAGCAGCTCCCCGGGGGGCTCCAAAAACATTCAGTACTTC. Translating gives CASSSPGGSKNIQYF.